Listed here are 4 T cell receptor beta chains from one sample, sequenced in a study of blood T cell repertoires in COVID-19. The data were produced by immunoSEQ multiplex PCR, yet TCRdb's version contains in-frame clones alone and is incomplete. The sample has approximately 290,000 clones; roughly nine tenths are singletons. The specimen sequenced was peripheral blood. The receptors shown here come from a man between 18 and 35 years old with active or convalescent COVID-19.

This chain joins TRBV5-8 and TRBJ1-5, with 7 nucleotides matching TRBD1. V lost 2 bases to trimming and J lost 2 bases; unmatched junction nucleotides: 7. Germline CDR1 SGHTS, CDR2 YDEGEE. This CDR3 is built from 16 residues. The CDR3: CASSLADRAGNQPQHF. In DNA form, the CDR3 reads TGTGCCAGCAGCTTAGCTGACAGGGCAGGCAATCAGCCCCAGCATTTT.

This chain uses TRBV2 with TRBJ2-1, with 15 bases matching TRBD2. The CDR3 is made up of 15 amino acids. Trimming cost V 6 bases and J 6 bases; bases outside gene matches: 3. Germline V lookup: CDR1 SNHLY, CDR2 FYNNEI. This CDR3 is CASRRTSGGANEQFF. CDR3 sequence (DNA): TGTGCCAGCAGAAGGACTAGCGGGGGGGCCAATGAGCAGTTCTTC.

This clone occurred once. Other DNA sequences in this sample translate to the same CDR3. This sequence joins TRBV5-6 and TRBJ2-7; 11 bases agree with TRBD1. The V gene's germline CDR1 is SGHDT and CDR2 YYEEEE. J gave up 4 bases and V 2 bases, and 2 bases lay outside the gene matches. The CDR3 contains 14 residues. The CDR3 reads CASSFGTGGYEQYF. CDR3 DNA: TGTGCCAGCAGCTTCGGGACAGGGGGTTACGAGCAGTACTTC.

CDR3 DNA sequence: TGTGCCAGTAGCCTGGGGAGTAACTATGGCTACACCTTC. Its protein is CASSLGSNYGYTF. The gene calls are TRBV19 and TRBJ1-2; D not resolved. CDR1 and CDR2 from the germline V gene are LNHDA and SQIVND (reference sequence). V lost 6 bases and J 1 base, leaving 9 bases between the germline ends. This CDR3 has 13 residues.